This TCR beta chain was documented in a study of T cell repertoires in cytomegalovirus infection (dated 2019 in TCRdb). Regarding the research as a whole: Donor HLA type was relevant to the analysis, because carriage of CMV infection together with the matching HLA type was indicated by public TCR beta signatures. Paper-wide results and their limitations: Cumulative frequency of public TCR beta family members discriminated carriers of CMV infection plus the relevant HLA type in this cohort and an independent approximately 350-donor cohort. The ex vivo response was dominated by HLA-C-restricted CMV-specific TCR beta clonotypes, which also provided the single most frequent clonotype in two of eight donors.

TCRdb lists the instrument as Illumina HiSeq 1500. In TCRdb, the public reads were trimmed at Q25 with fastp and aligned with MiXCR, with productive beta chains retained. Rows with one shared CDR3 protein collapse into an entry with the most common genes and DNA. In this sample the table shows 290,000 or so distinct CDR3 sequences, around 9.1% of which occur a single time. Less than 3% of the sample is in the top ten clones. This clonotype was counted many times. Its antigen target is currently unknown. No base qualities exist here, and no much larger clone lies one base off it. The CDR3 sequence holds 14 residues, the cysteine and phenylalanine included. The CDR3 DNA has 42 bases and is translated from base 1. V gives up 3 bases and J gives up 5 bases, and the segment between their germline ends measures 15 bases. Based on the germline V gene, the CDR1 and CDR2 sequences are SGHRS and YFSETQ.

This receptor was obtained from a human donor in good health (CMV status not recorded). Some clones in this sample may be carry-over from other donors' samples. The chain employs TRBV5-1 and TRBJ2-7; perhaps TRBD1 is the D gene, with 6 bases matching. The material sequenced was PBMCs. The sequenced DNA: TGCGCCAGCAGCTCGTTACAGGGTAGGGACGAGCAGTACTTC. Its protein product is CASSSLQGRDEQYF.